This T cell receptor (beta chain) was captured in a study of cytomegalovirus exposure and HLA in healthy donors. The CDR3 has 14 residues. CDR1 and CDR2 (germline): MDHEN, SYDVKM. The V and J ends lost 3 bases and 3 bases respectively, with 11 bases between them. The PCR made use of 60 Vbeta and 13 Jbeta primers. Assay used: immunoSEQ multiplex PCR; TCRdb lists only in-frame clones, some missing. The sample comprises 170,000 or so clones, roughly 84% of which are singletons, and about 0.39% rests with the top ten. Whole-study findings and limits: In a later analysis, TCR beta V- and J-gene trimming was associated with a missense DCLRE1C variant.

This clone was counted a few times. Its target is not known. Donors showed nominal health when sampled, although they likely had unrecorded immune exposures. This receptor was obtained from a boy younger than 10 in good health and CMV-seronegative. What was sequenced was PBMCs. The chain recombines TRBV28 with TRBJ1-2; no clear D gene. CDR3 coding DNA: TGTGCCAGCAGTTTGAGCGGGCGTGACTATGGCTACACCTTC. This translates into CASSLSGRDYGYTF.